Listed below are T cell receptor beta chains from one sample, sequenced in a study of cytomegalovirus exposure and HLA in healthy donors. TCRdb's table, derived via immunoSEQ multiplex PCR, lists solely in-frame clones and lacks some. Listed are 150,000 to 200,000 clones; about 2% falls within the top ten. The sample taken for sequencing was PBMCs. All receptors come from a man aged 30 to 39 in good health and CMV-seronegative. CDR3s include the opening cysteine and the closing phenylalanine or tryptophan. Fields, in order: J gene, D gene, V gene, CDR3 protein, CDR3 DNA. D genes are given only for firm matches.

TRBJ2-4 | NA | TRBV28 | CASSSRAAAKNIQYF | TGTGCCAGCAGTTCGCGGGCAGCAGCCAAAAACATTCAGTACTTC
TRBJ1-2 | NA | TRBV30 | CAWKLTSGRYTF | TGTGCCTGGAAGCTAACCTCAGGGCGCTACACCTTC
TRBJ2-7 | TRBD2 | TRBV6-1 | CASSGTGTSHTYEQYF | TGTGCCAGCAGTGGAACCGGGACTAGCCATACCTACGAGCAGTACTTC
TRBJ2-1 | NA | TRBV18 | CASSPLGQQASYNEQFF | TGTGCCAGCTCACCCCTAGGACAGCAAGCTTCCTACAATGAGCAGTTCTTC
TRBJ1-1 | TRBD1 | TRBV5-6 | CASSLPQGEWNTEAFF | TGTGCCAGCAGTCTACCTCAGGGGGAGTGGAACACTGAAGCTTTCTTT
TRBJ1-1 | NA | TRBV6-6 | CASRLGGTKTEAFF | TGTGCCAGCCGATTGGGGGGTACGAAGACTGAAGCTTTCTTT
TRBJ2-2 | NA | TRBV9 | CASSVDTRRDYTGELFF | TGTGCCAGCAGCGTAGATACGCGGCGTGACTACACCGGGGAGCTGTTTTTT
TRBJ2-7 | TRBD2 | TRBV10-2 | CASSEWASGSNEQYF | TGCGCCAGCAGTGAATGGGCTAGCGGGAGCAACGAGCAGTACTTC
TRBJ2-7 | NA | TRBV6-5 | CARPGQLCNEQYF | TGTGCCAGACCGGGACAACTTTGTAACGAGCAGTACTTC
TRBJ1-3 | NA | TRBV19 | CASSIRSGNTIYF | TGTGCCAGTAGTATCCGCTCTGGAAACACCATATATTTT
TRBJ1-4 | NA | TRBV29-1 | CSGYSSTNEKLFF | TGCAGCGGATACAGTTCAACTAATGAAAAACTGTTTTTT
TRBJ2-7 | TRBD2 | TRBV11-3 | CASSRGLAGALEQYF | TGTGCCAGCAGCCGTGGACTAGCGGGAGCCCTCGAGCAGTACTTC
TRBJ2-3 | NA | TRBV23-1 | CASSQSGTFGVDTQYF | TGCGCCAGCAGTCAATCTGGGACATTTGGGGTAGATACGCAGTATTTT
TRBJ2-7 | TRBD1 | TRBV15 | CATSIPGQGSHEQYF | TGTGCCACCAGCATCCCGGGACAGGGGTCCCACGAGCAGTACTTC
TRBJ2-2 | NA | TRBV5-1 | CASSQGLHTGELFF | TGCGCCAGCAGCCAAGGACTTCACACCGGGGAGCTGTTTTTT
TRBJ1-5 | TRBD1 | TRBV19 | CASSHWTGPDQPQHF | TGTGCCAGTAGCCATTGGACAGGGCCGGACCAGCCCCAGCATTTT
TRBJ1-1 | TRBD1 | TRBV5-1 | CASSLLEGADTEAFF | TGCGCCAGCAGCTTATTGGAGGGGGCGGACACTGAAGCTTTCTTT
TRBJ1-2 | NA | TRBV5-1 | CASSLAAGERYYGYTF | TGCGCCAGCAGCTTGGCGGCAGGGGAACGATACTATGGCTACACCTTC
TRBJ2-3 | NA | TRBV18 | CASSPFTDTQYF | TGTGCCAGCTCCCCCTTCACAGATACGCAGTATTTT
TRBJ2-7 | NA | TRBV6-1 | CATLYSGYEQYF | TGTGCCACCCTTTACTCTGGCTACGAGCAGTACTTC
TRBJ2-2 | TRBD1 | TRBV4-2 | CASSPRTGPNTGELFF | TGTGCCAGCAGCCCTCGGACAGGGCCGAACACCGGGGAGCTGTTTTTT
TRBJ1-1 | NA | TRBV11-3 | CASSPGVRAEAFF | TGTGCCAGCAGCCCAGGGGTAAGGGCTGAAGCTTTCTTT
TRBJ2-7 | TRBD1 | TRBV28 | CASSPTGGTYEQYF | TGTGCCAGCAGTCCGACAGGGGGGACCTACGAGCAGTACTTC
TRBJ2-1 | NA | TRBV28 | CASSLLAESSYNEQFF | TGTGCCAGCAGTTTACTTGCGGAAAGCTCCTACAATGAGCAGTTCTTC
TRBJ2-2 | NA | TRBV5-1 | CASSLLGSGELFF | TGCGCCAGCAGCCTCCTCGGGTCCGGGGAGCTGTTTTTT
TRBJ2-7 | TRBD2 | TRBV7-9 | CASSPRREGLLVEQYF | TGTGCCAGCAGCCCCCGGCGGGAGGGGCTCCTTGTGGAGCAGTACTTC
TRBJ2-3 | NA | TRBV6-5 | CASSSPGDTQYF | TGTGCCAGCAGTTCCCCGGGAGATACGCAGTATTTT
TRBJ2-2 | TRBD2 | TRBV11-3 | CASSPGLAGAGELFF | TGTGCCAGCAGCCCGGGACTAGCGGGGGCCGGGGAGCTGTTTTTT
TRBJ2-7 | TRBD1 | TRBV11-2 | CASGWTGANEQYF | TGTGCCAGCGGTTGGACAGGGGCCAACGAGCAGTACTTC
TRBJ1-5 | NA | TRBV28 | CASARQLIYSNQPQHF | TGTGCCAGCGCTCGACAGCTTATTTATAGCAATCAGCCCCAGCATTTT
TRBJ1-3 | TRBD1 | TRBV4-2 | CASSPGKINRGSGNTIYF | TGTGCCAGCAGCCCGGGAAAGATAAACAGGGGATCTGGAAACACCATATATTTT
TRBJ1-1 | NA | TRBV29-1 | CSVVPVAGFAEAFF | TGCAGCGTTGTTCCCGTGGCAGGGTTCGCTGAAGCTTTCTTT
TRBJ1-1 | TRBD1 | TRBV10-1 | CASSGGQGPLGTEAFF | TGCGCCAGCAGTGGTGGACAGGGGCCTCTGGGCACTGAAGCTTTCTTT
TRBJ2-1 | NA | TRBV6-1 | CASEPGDSGTNEQFF | TGTGCCAGCGAGCCCGGGGATAGCGGAACAAATGAGCAGTTCTTC
TRBJ2-7 | NA | TRBV7-9 | CASSHLKGVWEQYF | TGTGCCAGCAGCCACCTGAAGGGGGTTTGGGAGCAGTACTTC
TRBJ1-5 | TRBD1 | TRBV19 | CASSSDRDPNQPQHF | TGTGCCAGTAGTAGCGACAGGGACCCGAATCAGCCCCAGCATTTT
TRBJ2-1 | TRBD2 | TRBV5-4 | CASSGGSSGRFNEQFF | TGTGCCAGCAGCGGGGGGTCTAGCGGGAGATTCAATGAGCAGTTCTTC
TRBJ1-1 | NA | TRBV7-9 | CASSFPQGVQTEAFF | TGTGCCAGCAGCTTCCCACAGGGAGTACAAACTGAAGCTTTCTTT
TRBJ2-7 | NA | TRBV29-1 | CSAGLAYYEQYF | TGCAGCGCTGGGCTTGCCTACTACGAGCAGTACTTC
TRBJ2-2 | NA | TRBV5-1 | CASSFLAARAPGELFF | TGCGCCAGCAGCTTTTTAGCGGCCCGTGCCCCCGGGGAGCTGTTTTTT
TRBJ2-3 | TRBD1 | TRBV25-1 | CASSAGPPDRGRTDTQYF | TGTGCCAGCAGTGCCGGGCCGCCGGACAGGGGGCGGACAGATACGCAGTATTTT
TRBJ2-1 | TRBD2 | TRBV14 | CASSGGLAFDNEQFF | TGTGCCAGCAGCGGGGGACTAGCCTTCGACAATGAGCAGTTCTTC
TRBJ1-2 | NA | TRBV6-4 | CASSDEGAGGYTF | TGTGCCAGCAGTGACGAGGGCGCGGGTGGCTACACCTTC
TRBJ2-7 | NA | TRBV15 | CATSRDPVNYEQYF | TGTGCCACCAGCAGAGATCCAGTAAACTACGAGCAGTACTTC
TRBJ1-1 | NA | TRBV9 | CASSVESRGTEAFF | TGTGCCAGCAGCGTAGAATCCAGGGGAACTGAAGCTTTCTTT
TRBJ2-7 | NA | TRBV7-9 | CASKRGGTYEQYF | TGTGCCAGCAAGAGAGGCGGGACTTACGAGCAGTACTTC
TRBJ2-7 | NA | TRBV4-3 | CASSQDTTRYEQYF | TGCGCCAGCAGCCAAGACACTACCCGCTACGAGCAGTACTTC
TRBJ2-3 | TRBD1 | TRBV7-2 | CASNDRGQDARDTQYF | TGTGCCAGCAATGACAGGGGACAAGACGCACGAGATACGCAGTATTTT
TRBJ2-3 | NA | TRBV12-5 | CASGAGWGTDTQYF | TGTGCTAGTGGGGCGGGGTGGGGCACAGATACGCAGTATTTT
TRBJ1-2 | TRBD1 | TRBV18 | CASSPLDRDDGYTF | TGTGCCAGCTCACCACTCGACAGGGACGATGGCTACACCTTC
TRBJ2-4 | NA | TRBV28 | CASSSPGRVVSKNIQYF | TGTGCCAGCAGTTCCCCGGGAAGAGTGGTTAGCAAAAACATTCAGTACTTC
TRBJ2-3 | NA | TRBV18 | CASSPPGAPPDTQYF | TGTGCCAGCTCACCACCGGGAGCTCCCCCAGATACGCAGTATTTT
TRBJ2-7 | TRBD1 | TRBV6-5 | CASSLQGSSYEQYF | TGTGCCAGCAGTCTACAGGGGAGCTCCTACGAGCAGTACTTC
TRBJ1-1 | TRBD1 | TRBV5-1 | CASTSGTGVKAFF | TGCGCCAGCACAAGTGGGACAGGGGTGAAAGCTTTCTTT